This T cell receptor beta chain appears in the sequencing data of a study of cytomegalovirus exposure and HLA in healthy donors (dated by TCRdb to 2016 to 2017). About the investigation overall: According to an earlier analysis of around 600 of the donors, about 170 million T cells yielded roughly 110 million unique TCR beta sequences and approximately 280 Gb of sequence data. Roughly 300 gigabases of sequencing data and 78 million or so unique TCR sequences were included in an early release covering about 620 HLA-typed donors. The genetic ancestry cluster associated with self-reported Caucasian donors included 65% to 90% of the roughly 410 genotyped donors. The study aimed to test whether signatures of past pathogen exposure could be identified by cataloging public T cell receptors. The study profiled the T cell repertoires of approximately 700 subjects by immunosequencing and related them to cytomegalovirus serostatus. Along with the approximately 620-subject first cohort, a separate validation cohort of over 90 different subjects was used. To predict cytomegalovirus infection status, the study brought together high-throughput TCR immunosequencing, statistical association of individual TCRs with disease status, and machine learning. A later analysis re-analyzed previously published TCR beta repertoires from 600 to 850 donors and added high-resolution HLA genotyping to study TCR occurrence patterns. The later analysis used no new phenotypic data to find candidate immune exposures, relying instead on TCR beta sequences and their occurrence across donors. An earlier analysis of 587 of the donors used high-throughput TCR beta sequencing to judge whether each TCR beta V gene segment behaved as functional or pseudogenic. Donor age, sex, ethnicity and CMV serostatus were compiled together with the repertoire data. Genome-wide SNP genotypes for about 65% of the roughly 670 donors were used in a later genetic analysis, which treated that subset as a discovery cohort. Every discovery cohort repertoire had been produced on one sequencing platform. Both class I and class II loci were covered by HLA typing, at four-digit resolution. The number of donors typed differed by locus, with about 629-640 for A, B, C, DRB1 and DQB1, roughly 520 for DQA1, nearly 610 for DPA1, and over 400 for DPB1. About five DR-DQ haplotypes were treated as single units for association and clustering because of strong linkage in the cohort. Among about 370 genotyped donors of the cohort, an average of around 250,000 unique TCR beta nucleotide sequences was sequenced per donor, of which about 19% were non-productive.

CDR1 MNHEY and CDR2 SVGAGI were looked up in the germline V gene. V ends up 2 bases short and J 6 bases short, with an unmatched junction base count of 3. The CDR3 numbers 14 residues from cysteine through phenylalanine. Just the 42-base CDR3 DNA is kept, in frame starting at base 1. To note about this clone: What antigen it recognizes has not been identified.

In total, fewer than 750 healthy bone marrow donors made up the cohort. At the time of sampling, every cohort member was nominally healthy, though immune exposures that went unrecorded were likely present. The donor was CMV seronegative and was included in the group of hundreds of seronegative cohort members. A peripheral blood sample was provided by each donor, and peripheral blood mononuclear cells were used for TCR beta sequencing. The Qiagen DNeasy Blood Extraction Kit was used to extract genomic DNA from the blood cell samples. The library was prepared using the immunoSEQ multiplex PCR assay. The multiplex PCR relied on a mix of 60 forward primers for TCR Vbeta segments and 13 reverse primers for TCR Jbeta segments. The CDR3 region of rearranged TCR beta genes was amplified from genomic DNA with a multiplex PCR assay. Amplified TCR beta libraries were sequenced as 87-base-pair reads on the Illumina HiSeq System. The original pipeline was this. In a later analysis, some 80 million unique TCR beta chains were counted across the approximately 640 repertoires, and roughly 10 million of these chains were shared by at least two donors. Raw reads were error-corrected and collapsed into unique sequences by a nearest-neighbor algorithm in which closely related sequences were merged to remove PCR and sequencing errors. CDR3 sequences were aligned to IMGT reference sequences to assign V, D and J gene segments. Each retained sequence needed at least a six-nucleotide match to both a V gene segment and a J gene segment. A rearrangement was called productive if the CDR3 had no stop codons and remained in frame with V and J, and every other rearrangement was called non-productive. CDR3 was defined by IMGT convention, running from the second conserved V-encoded cysteine to the conserved J-encoded phenylalanine. Sequences without an unambiguous match to a single V gene segment were excluded from the earlier analysis of over 500 of the donors. An earlier analysis of 550 to 650 of the donors classified V segments as functional when productive rearrangements were above 56.7% and as segregating when the standard deviation between donors was above 5%. A statistical classification framework was built for diagnosing cytomegalovirus status from the catalog of TCR beta chain sequences. A later analysis assigned V and J genes by comparing TCR nucleotide sequences with IMGT/GENE-DB human TR gene sequences. In a later analysis, CDR3 sequences and most-parsimonious VDJ recombination scenarios were assigned using the TCRdist pipeline. In a later analysis, every TCR beta chain was defined by the combination of its CDR3 amino acid sequence and its V-gene family, and reads without a unique V-gene family were dropped. A later analysis removed nearly 600 highly shared, low-generation-probability nucleotide sequences to deal with suspected cross-contamination and a sequencing artifact. In a later analysis, a clonal expansion index was calculated for each public chain from normalized within-repertoire ranks of inferred template counts. In a later analysis, generation probabilities were computed using a VDJ recombination model fitted to out-of-frame rearrangements, and the results were checked against IGoR. In a later analysis, TCR-TCR, TCR-HLA and TCR-CMV co-occurrence was scored with hypergeometric tests, and a repertoire-size bias correction was applied to TCR pairs. A later analysis estimated false discovery rates by permuting HLA or CMV assignments 20 times. In a later analysis, co-occurring TCRs were grouped using DBSCAN, with TCRdist sequence similarity added in when clustering inside HLA-allele-positive subsets. For co-occurrence clustering, repertoires with fewer than 30,000 or more than 120,000 public chains were excluded, along with about five repertoires with anomalous nucleotide sharing. This is the immuneACCESS table as TCRdb keeps it, with only in-frame sequences that have V and J called. A part of the clones is gone; compared with another copy, unresolved V genes explain less than half, and the rest is unexplained. V, J and clone size are taken as reported in that table, and D and trimming were inferred from the DNA itself. For this sample, the table gives 56,000 or so clones. The top ten hold 2.3% of the sample.

Broad study findings and their caveats: In the study, 150 to 200 TCR beta chains were listed as associated with cytomegalovirus. A cluster of highly shared sequence variants was judged likely to be a technical artifact of the sequencing pipeline. According to a later analysis, TCR association rates differed among HLA loci, with DRB1 alleles showing the most associated TCRs and HLA-C alleles showing the fewest. When HLA alleles, especially DR and DQ, strongly co-occurred, attributing TCR associations to individual alleles was difficult. According to a later analysis, most CMV-associated TCR beta chains appeared to be HLA-restricted, and the HLA associations seemed to be driven largely by CMV exposure. Because some donors lacked HLA typing at each locus, the association tests relied only on the typed subset. In this cohort, only TCR beta chains were sequenced, and detectable features were limited by the absence of alpha or paired-chain data. Roughly uniform sequencing depth across donors was assumed in presence/absence analyses, although this assumption may not hold. In a later analysis, 16,951 TCR beta sequences were associated with specific HLA alleles at a false discovery rate of 0.05. Cytomegalovirus status was reported to be diagnosed by the classifier with high specificity and sensitivity in both the original and validation cohorts. Some IMGT-functional V segments, including TRBV6-2 and TRBV6-3, could not be told apart with the 87-base-pair reads, so those segments were excluded. In an earlier analysis of some 540 of the donors, most TCR beta V segments appeared in productive rearrangements about 87% or about 30% of the time, broadly matching IMGT annotations. For the cohort, immune exposure information was limited to CMV serostatus. According to a later genetic analysis, donors in an Asian-associated ancestry cluster had fewer N-insertions in productive TCRs than the approximately 670-donor mean. Across donors, most TCR sequences were observed very rarely, whereas some public TCRs were present in many individuals. A few of the identified cytomegalovirus-associated TCR beta chains were confirmed in vitro to be specific for cytomegalovirus antigens. According to the authors, the approach could potentially be generalized to other disease states and immunological phenotypes. Correlated functional status among segregating V segments might reflect linkage disequilibrium, but an unknown experimental factor could not be ruled out. A further reported finding was that TCR beta sequences accurately predicted the HLA-A and HLA-B alleles for most subjects in the first cohort. The earlier analysis of fewer than 750 of the donors excluded some 16 rarely observed V segments, including chromosome 9 orphons, because counts were too low. A later genetic analysis associated a missense DCLRE1C variant with V-gene and J-gene trimming of TCR beta chains, and an independent cohort replicated the association. Compared with equally common non-associated chains, HLA-associated TCR beta chains in a later analysis were more clonally expanded and had lower generation probabilities. A later analysis reported that several top co-occurrence clusters appeared linked to parvovirus B19, influenza, CMV and Epstein-Barr virus.

Recombination joined TRBV6-5 with TRBJ1-4, and 7 junction bases match TRBD1. Sequencing was done on a sample of PBMCs. The clonotype originates from a female donor in good health and CMV-seronegative. The DNA sequence is as follows: TGTGCCAGCAGTTACAGGGGGCAGCATGAAAAACTGTTTTTT. Its coded protein is CASSYRGQHEKLFF.